This passage covers 3 T cell receptor beta chains from one sample sequenced in a study of shared clonotypes between healthy human individuals. Repertoires were generated with immunoSEQ multiplex PCR, while TCRdb's copy carries only in-frame clones and drops some. Of about 960,000 clones in the sample, 76% were seen once. Material for sequencing was memory CD4+ T cells sorted from blood. Noted subset: CD45RA-negative fraction. These TCRs come from a man between 18 and 29 years old in good health.

The chain carries TRBV6-1 and TRBJ1-1, with unresolved D. CDR3 length: 13 amino acids. V was trimmed by 10 bases and J by 1 base, leaving 13 bases between them. The germline V gene has CDR1 MNHNS and CDR2 SASEGT. The CDR3 here is CATSPKENTEAFF. Here the CDR3 DNA reads TGTGCCACCTCTCCGAAAGAGAACACTGAAGCTTTCTTT.

The chain employs TRBV10-3 and TRBJ1-3; 7 bases are shared with TRBD1. The J segment lost 2 bases and the V segment lost 5 bases, leaving 9 bases of the junction unmatched. Germline CDR1 reads ENHRY; CDR2 reads SYGVKD. The CDR3 runs 16 residues. The CDR3 region is CAISPTNDRAGNTIYF. CDR3 DNA: TGTGCCATCAGTCCCACCAACGACAGGGCTGGAAACACCATATATTTT.

The J gene is TRBJ1-6, the V gene TRBV5-1; D gene uncertain. Germline V gene sequence: CDR1 SGHRS, CDR2 YFSETQ. V lost 5 bases to trimming and J lost 4 bases, with 16 bases between them. CDR3 size: 16 residues. CDR3 residues: CASSPSLSMYNSPLHF. The CDR3 coding sequence is TGCGCCAGCAGTCCCTCCCTCAGCATGTATAATTCACCCCTCCACTTT.